A few counts support the clone carrying this T cell receptor (beta chain). Its target is unknown. This specimen belongs to a study of T cells in Graves' hyperthyroidism and ophthalmopathy. Study results and limitations: A model built on 13 V-J features separated ophthalmopathy from stable hyperthyroidism. Most clonotypes expanded in the thyroid (above 0.001) were also present in blood.

V lost 7 bases and J 13 bases, leaving 26 bases between the germline ends. The CDR3 has 14 amino acids. Germline V lookup: CDR1 DFQATT, CDR2 SNEGSKA (reference sequence). From more than 9.5 ml of fresh peripheral blood, PBMCs were isolated. Authors of the study amplified TCR beta CDR3 regions from RNA transcripts. HTBI primers were used for first-round RT-PCR of the TCR CDR3. Using its own MiXCR run on the multiplex PCR reads, TCRdb lists one record per CDR3 protein. The data contain about 370,000 distinct CDR3 sequences, about 16% of them singletons. The clonotype was recovered from an older woman with Graves' ophthalmopathy. Sequenced material: blood. This chain joins TRBV20-1 and TRBJ2-1, with TRBD2 as a possible D gene (6 bases). The DNA of the CDR3 is TGCAGTGAGGAGACTAGTCGGGAGCCATCCGGACAGTTCTTC. As protein: CSEETSREPSGQFF.